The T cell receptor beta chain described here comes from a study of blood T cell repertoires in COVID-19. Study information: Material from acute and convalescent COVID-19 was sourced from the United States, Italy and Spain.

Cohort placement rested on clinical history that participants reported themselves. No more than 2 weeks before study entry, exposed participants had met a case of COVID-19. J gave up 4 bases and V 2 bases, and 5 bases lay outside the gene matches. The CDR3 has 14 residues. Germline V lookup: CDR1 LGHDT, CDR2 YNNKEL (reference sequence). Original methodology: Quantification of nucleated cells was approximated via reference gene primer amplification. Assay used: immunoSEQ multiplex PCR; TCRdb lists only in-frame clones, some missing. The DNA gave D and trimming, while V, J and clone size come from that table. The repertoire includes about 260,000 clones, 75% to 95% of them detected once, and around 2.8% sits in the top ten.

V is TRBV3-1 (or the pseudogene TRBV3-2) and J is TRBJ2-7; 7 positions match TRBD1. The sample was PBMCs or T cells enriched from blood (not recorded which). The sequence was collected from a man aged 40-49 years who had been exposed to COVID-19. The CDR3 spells CASSQSGQNYEQYF. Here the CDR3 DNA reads TGTGCCAGCAGCCAATCGGGACAGAATTACGAGCAGTACTTC.